The rows below give T cell receptor beta chains drawn from one sample of a study of blood T cell repertoires in COVID-19. Assay used: immunoSEQ multiplex PCR; TCRdb lists only in-frame clones, some missing. In the table there are fewer than 300,000 clones, 80% to 90% of which are singletons. Sequenced material: peripheral blood. The receptors come from a woman between 45 and 60 years old with COVID-19, enrolled during active disease. The CDR3 runs from the conserved cysteine through the conserved F or W. A D gene is named only where the DNA matches it firmly. Clone size is shown for a subset of rows, as once, few, many or a class of expanded clone.

v_call,j_call,clone_size,d_call,cdr3_aa,cdr3_nt
TRBV30,TRBJ1-1,.,.,CAGQPGGGYEAFF,TGTGCCGGCCAACCAGGCGGAGGATATGAAGCTTTCTTT
TRBV7-9,TRBJ2-1,.,.,CASTIGVSYNEQFF,TGTGCCAGCACCATAGGAGTCTCCTACAATGAGCAGTTCTTC
TRBV5-1,TRBJ2-1,.,TRBD2,CASSFWTSKDNEQFF,TGCGCCAGCAGCTTCTGGACTAGCAAGGACAATGAGCAGTTCTTC
TRBV30,TRBJ2-7,.,TRBD1,CAWSEGQTREQYF,TGTGCCTGGAGTGAGGGACAGACTCGCGAGCAGTACTTC
TRBV5-4,TRBJ1-1,.,.,CASSIPRMISTEAFF,TGTGCCAGCAGCATTCCCAGGATGATTAGCACTGAAGCTTTCTTT
TRBV7-3,TRBJ1-6,.,.,CASSFTENSPLHF,TGTGCCAGCAGCTTTACGGAGAATTCACCCCTCCACTTT
TRBV11-3,TRBJ2-1,.,.,CASSLGLHNEQFF,TGTGCCAGCAGCCTGGGACTTCACAATGAGCAGTTCTTC
TRBV5-4,TRBJ2-1,once,TRBD2,CASSLGGGAYNEQFF,TGTGCCAGCAGCTTGGGGGGGGGTGCCTACAATGAGCAGTTCTTC
TRBV5-1,TRBJ2-2,.,TRBD1,CASSSGGTNTGELFF,TGCGCCAGCAGCTCAGGGGGCACAAACACCGGGGAGCTGTTTTTT
TRBV5-1,TRBJ1-3,.,.,CASSREGSGNTIYF,TGCGCCAGCAGCCGCGAGGGCTCTGGAAACACCATATATTTT
TRBV30,TRBJ1-1,once,.,CAWSVQSLTEAFF,TGTGCCTGGAGTGTACAGTCCCTGACTGAAGCTTTCTTT
TRBV7-9,TRBJ1-1,few,.,CASSPQGAGTEAFF,TGTGCCAGCAGCCCCCAGGGCGCGGGGACTGAAGCTTTCTTT
TRBV3-1/TRBV3-2,TRBJ2-7,.,TRBD2,CASSPFSGRASEQYF,TGTGCCAGCAGCCCCTTTAGCGGGAGGGCCTCCGAGCAGTACTTC
TRBV6-5,TRBJ2-7,.,TRBD1,CASRADRGGTYEQYF,TGTGCCAGCAGGGCGGACAGGGGTGGGACCTACGAGCAGTACTTC
TRBV18,TRBJ1-2,.,TRBD1,CASSQTGGTNYGYTF,TGTGCCAGCTCTCAAACAGGGGGAACTAACTATGGCTACACCTTC
TRBV24-1,TRBJ1-3,.,.,CATAPGGSGNTIYF,TGTGCCACCGCCCCGGGGGGCTCTGGAAACACCATATATTTT
TRBV18,TRBJ2-7,.,.,CASSPIDRPYEQYF,TGTGCCAGCTCACCTATCGACAGGCCCTACGAGCAGTACTTC
TRBV30,TRBJ1-1,many,.,CAWSLGGSSEAFF,TGTGCCTGGAGTCTCGGAGGGTCGAGTGAAGCTTTCTTT
TRBV30,TRBJ1-1,once,.,CAWTKGGGTEAFF,TGTGCCTGGACCAAAGGCGGGGGGACTGAAGCTTTCTTT
TRBV28,TRBJ1-5,many,.,CASRPTTPGDQPQHF,TGTGCCAGCAGACCTACCACACCGGGGGATCAGCCCCAGCATTTT
TRBV2,TRBJ2-1,.,.,CASSEGIEQFF,TGTGCCAGCAGTGAAGGTATTGAGCAGTTCTTC
TRBV10-3,TRBJ2-7,.,.,CAISQSTGTLIYEQYF,TGTGCCATCAGTCAATCGACCGGGACACTCATTTACGAGCAGTACTTC
TRBV27,TRBJ2-7,.,.,CASSLGAGRQGEQYF,TGTGCCAGCAGTTTAGGGGCAGGGCGCCAGGGTGAGCAGTACTTC
TRBV3-1/TRBV3-2,TRBJ1-5,.,.,CASSPTLNLQPQHF,TGTGCCAGCAGCCCTACCCTGAATTTGCAGCCCCAGCATTTT
TRBV18,TRBJ1-1,once,TRBD1,CASSPYRYSTGASNTEAFF,TGTGCCAGCTCACCCTACCGTTATTCGACAGGGGCCTCGAACACTGAAGCTTTCTTT
TRBV19,TRBJ2-7,.,.,CASSIPGLDEQYF,TGTGCCAGTAGTATTCCGGGGTTAGACGAGCAGTACTTC
TRBV19,TRBJ2-5,.,TRBD2,CASTGLAEETQYF,TGTGCCAGTACGGGACTAGCGGAAGAGACCCAGTACTTC